Presented here are 6 T cell receptor beta chains from one specimen sequenced in a study of vaccination and CD4 T cells after COVID-19. The antigens of these receptors remain unknown. The sample's treatment: roughly ten-day PBMC culture with coronavirus spike peptide pools or control peptides (ViraFEST assay). Sequence data for DNA of cultured CD4+ T cells were generated by the Oncomine TCR Beta short-read assay. TCRdb ran MiXCR on the PCR reads and lists one entry per CDR3 protein. Of fewer than 5,000 distinct CDR3 sequences in the sample, under 80% are singletons; the top ten hold about 48%. Sequenced: CD4+ T cells from blood, cultured in vitro. Receptors originate from a human donor who had recovered from COVID-19.

This CDR3 reads CSARPLNSPLHF. In nucleotides, the CDR3 is TGCAGTGCTAGGCCCCTAAATTCACCCCTCCACTTT. The chain joins TRBV20-1 to TRBJ1-6; D gene unclear. The germline V gene encodes CDR1 DFQATT and CDR2 SNEGSKA (reference sequence). The V and J ends lost 3 bases and 7 bases respectively, with 7 bases between them. This CDR3 region has 12 residues.

The chain couples TRBV11-3 to TRBJ1-5, with D unresolved. Germline CDR1 and CDR2: SGHNT and YENEEA. V lost 4 bases and J 4 bases, leaving 8 bases between the germline ends. This CDR3 has 13 residues. The CDR3 spells CASSSTVNQPQHF. Written as DNA, the CDR3 is TGTGCCAGCAGCTCTACAGTGAATCAGCCCCAGCATTTT.

This clonotype is judged medium-sized. V and J are TRBV5-4 and TRBJ2-1; tentatively, D is TRBD2 (5 bases). The CDR3 loop spans 15 amino acids. V lost 0 bases and J lost 7, with 14 bases in between. Germline loops: CDR1 SGHNT, CDR2 YYREEE (reference sequence). CDR3 protein: CASSLDLGSWNEQFF. The CDR3 region has the DNA TGTGCCAGCAGCTTGGATCTAGGGAGTTGGAATGAGCAGTTCTTC.

In its sample, this clonotype ranks as medium-sized (0.01 to 0.1%). The chain joins TRBV10-1 to TRBJ2-7, with no clear D. V lost 10 bases to trimming and J lost 2 bases, with 12 bases between them. The CDR3 is 12 residues long. Germline-derived CDR1 and CDR2 are WNHNN and SYGVQD (reference sequence). The CDR3 loop is CAKPTAAYEQYF. In nucleotides, the CDR3 is TGCGCCAAGCCGACGGCGGCCTACGAGCAGTACTTC.

The CDR3 DNA sequence: TGTGCCAGCAGTCCGGGACTAGCGGAGACCCAGTACTTC. Translating it yields CASSPGLAETQYF. The rearrangement joins TRBV2 to TRBJ2-5; TRBD2 matches at 10 bases. The CDR3 contains 13 residues. CDR1 and CDR2 from the germline V gene are SNHLY and FYNNEI. J was trimmed by 5 bases and V by 5 bases; bases with no gene match: 2. The full variable domain, its missing parts supplied by reference TRBV2 and TRBJ2-5, is EPEVTQTPSHQVTQMGQEVILRCVPISNHLYFYWYRQILGQKVEFLVSFYNNEISEKSEIFDDQFSVERPDGSNFTLKIRSTKLEDSAMYFCASSPGLAETQYFGPGTRLLVL.

V usage is TRBV6-5 and J usage is TRBJ1-1; a weak D match, TRBD1 (5 bases). V was clipped by 2 bases and J by 1 base, with 11 bases between them. CDR3 length: 15 residues. Germline CDR1 MNHEY, CDR2 SVGAGI. As DNA, the CDR3 is TGTGCCAGCAGTTACGGGGACGACAAGAACACTGAAGCTTTCTTT. This gives the protein CASSYGDDKNTEAFF.